This is a list of T cell receptor beta chains from one sample in a study of CD8 T cells in ankylosing spondylitis. TCRdb itself ran the 5' RACE reads through MiXCR, one entry per CDR3 protein. The data contain fewer than 350,000 distinct CDR3 sequences, 11% of them singletons. Input material: blood, either unsorted or a sorted T cell fraction (not recorded which). All receptors come from a female donor with ankylosing spondylitis or in good health (not recorded which). Each CDR3 is given with its conserved first and last residue. Each record gives: clone size, J gene, CDR3 length, V gene, D gene, CDR3 protein, CDR3 DNA. D genes are given only for firm matches. Not every row has a clone size; where given, it reads once, few, many or a size class.

clone size: many
J gene: TRBJ2-2
CDR3 length: 17
V gene: TRBV9
D gene: TRBD1
CDR3 protein: CASSARLGQGEIGELFF
CDR3 DNA: TGTGCCAGCAGCGCCCGACTCGGACAGGGGGAGATCGGGGAGCTGTTTTTT

clone size: many
J gene: TRBJ2-2
CDR3 length: 15
V gene: TRBV5-1
D gene: -
CDR3 protein: CASSFGLPNTGELFF
CDR3 DNA: TGCGCCAGCAGCTTCGGCCTCCCGAACACCGGGGAGCTGTTTTTT

clone size: many
J gene: TRBJ2-1
CDR3 length: 16
V gene: TRBV25-1
D gene: TRBD1
CDR3 protein: CASRKPGQGNDNEQFF
CDR3 DNA: TGTGCCAGCAGAAAGCCGGGACAGGGAAACGACAATGAGCAGTTCTTC

clone size: few
J gene: TRBJ2-3
CDR3 length: 14
V gene: TRBV7-9
D gene: -
CDR3 protein: CASSLPGATDTQYF
CDR3 DNA: TGTGCCAGCAGCTTACCGGGGGCCACAGATACGCAGTATTTT

clone size: few
J gene: TRBJ2-6
CDR3 length: 13
V gene: TRBV14
D gene: -
CDR3 protein: CASTSSGANVLTF
CDR3 DNA: TGTGCCAGCACCAGCTCTGGGGCCAACGTCCTGACTTTC

clone size: few
J gene: TRBJ1-1
CDR3 length: 12
V gene: TRBV2
D gene: -
CDR3 protein: CASSEDFGTTGF
CDR3 DNA: TGTGCCAGCAGTGAAGATTTTGGCACTACCGGTTTT

clone size: many
J gene: TRBJ2-3
CDR3 length: 16
V gene: TRBV5-1
D gene: TRBD2
CDR3 protein: CASSVATSGVTDTQYF
CDR3 DNA: TGCGCCAGCAGCGTCGCAACTAGCGGGGTCACAGATACGCAGTATTTT

clone size: many
J gene: TRBJ2-6
CDR3 length: 18
V gene: TRBV5-1
D gene: -
CDR3 protein: CASSPVGTGRSGANVLTF
CDR3 DNA: TGCGCCAGCAGCCCGGTTGGGACTGGAAGATCTGGGGCCAACGTCCTGACTTTC

clone size: -
J gene: TRBJ1-2
CDR3 length: 12
V gene: TRBV7-2
D gene: -
CDR3 protein: CASSVGGGGDTF
CDR3 DNA: TGTGCCAGCAGTGTTGGAGGGGGAGGCGACACCTTC

clone size: many
J gene: TRBJ2-1
CDR3 length: 11
V gene: TRBV20-1
D gene: -
CDR3 protein: CSARGVDEQFF
CDR3 DNA: TGCAGTGCTAGAGGCGTAGATGAGCAGTTCTTC

clone size: few
J gene: TRBJ2-3
CDR3 length: 16
V gene: TRBV12-3/TRBV12-4
D gene: TRBD2
CDR3 protein: CASSWAASGSTDTQYF
CDR3 DNA: TGTGCCAGCAGTTGGGCGGCTAGCGGGAGCACAGATACGCAGTATTTT

clone size: many
J gene: TRBJ2-7
CDR3 length: 15
V gene: TRBV5-6
D gene: TRBD1
CDR3 protein: CASSLRLGQGYEQYF
CDR3 DNA: TGTGCCAGCAGCTTGCGATTAGGACAGGGGTACGAGCAGTACTTC

clone size: few
J gene: TRBJ2-2
CDR3 length: 15
V gene: TRBV15
D gene: TRBD1
CDR3 protein: CATGAGTGLTGELFF
CDR3 DNA: TGTGCCACCGGTGCCGGGACAGGGTTAACCGGGGAGCTGTTTTTT

clone size: many
J gene: TRBJ2-7
CDR3 length: 19
V gene: TRBV20-1
D gene: TRBD2
CDR3 protein: CSARDSRRLAGPSSYEQYF
CDR3 DNA: TGCAGTGCTAGAGATTCAAGGCGCCTAGCGGGCCCATCCTCCTACGAGCAGTACTTC

clone size: many
J gene: TRBJ1-4
CDR3 length: 15
V gene: TRBV5-1
D gene: -
CDR3 protein: CASSSGAATNEKLFF
CDR3 DNA: TGCGCCAGCAGTTCCGGGGCAGCAACTAATGAAAAACTGTTTTTT

clone size: few
J gene: TRBJ2-5
CDR3 length: 13
V gene: TRBV6-5
D gene: -
CDR3 protein: CASGYGVGETQYF
CDR3 DNA: TGTGCCAGCGGGTACGGGGTCGGAGAGACCCAGTACTTC

clone size: few
J gene: TRBJ2-7
CDR3 length: 14
V gene: TRBV6-1
D gene: -
CDR3 protein: CASTNEARPYEQYF
CDR3 DNA: TGTGCCAGCACCAACGAGGCCAGACCCTACGAGCAGTACTTC

clone size: -
J gene: TRBJ2-7
CDR3 length: 14
V gene: TRBV5-1
D gene: TRBD1
CDR3 protein: CASSLQGALYEQYF
CDR3 DNA: TGCGCCAGCAGCTTGCAGGGGGCTCTATACGAGCAGTACTTC

clone size: many
J gene: TRBJ2-5
CDR3 length: 14
V gene: TRBV5-1
D gene: -
CDR3 protein: CASSPGRLKETQYF
CDR3 DNA: TGCGCCAGCAGCCCGGGCCGGCTGAAAGAGACCCAGTACTTC

clone size: many
J gene: TRBJ2-3
CDR3 length: 17
V gene: TRBV7-3
D gene: TRBD2
CDR3 protein: CASSSIPSGSFTDTQYF
CDR3 DNA: TGTGCCAGCAGCAGCATACCTAGCGGGAGCTTCACAGATACGCAGTATTTT

clone size: -
J gene: TRBJ2-3
CDR3 length: 15
V gene: TRBV5-1
D gene: -
CDR3 protein: CASSFRGASTDTQYF
CDR3 DNA: TGCGCCAGCAGCTTTAGGGGGGCTAGCACAGATACGCAGTATTTT

clone size: -
J gene: TRBJ2-7
CDR3 length: 15
V gene: TRBV6-1
D gene: TRBD2
CDR3 protein: CASSDPSGATYEQYF
CDR3 DNA: TGTGCCAGCAGTGACCCTAGCGGGGCGACCTACGAGCAGTACTTC

clone size: few
J gene: TRBJ2-7
CDR3 length: 12
V gene: TRBV29-1
D gene: -
CDR3 protein: CSVGRDSYEQYF
CDR3 DNA: TGCAGCGTAGGCCGGGACTCCTACGAGCAGTACTTC

clone size: many
J gene: TRBJ2-1
CDR3 length: 17
V gene: TRBV4-3
D gene: TRBD2
CDR3 protein: CASSAQLAGWMSNEQFF
CDR3 DNA: TGCGCCAGCAGCGCACAGCTAGCGGGATGGATGAGCAATGAGCAGTTCTTC

clone size: many
J gene: TRBJ1-4
CDR3 length: 14
V gene: TRBV24-1
D gene: TRBD1
CDR3 protein: CATSGGQDNEKLFF
CDR3 DNA: TGTGCCACCAGTGGGGGACAGGATAATGAAAAACTGTTTTTT

clone size: many
J gene: TRBJ1-4
CDR3 length: 16
V gene: TRBV5-1
D gene: TRBD1
CDR3 protein: CASSLGQGGYNEKLFF
CDR3 DNA: TGCGCCAGCAGCCTAGGACAGGGCGGATATAATGAAAAACTGTTTTTT

clone size: -
J gene: TRBJ2-5
CDR3 length: 13
V gene: TRBV20-1
D gene: -
CDR3 protein: CSVPAEPQETQYF
CDR3 DNA: TGCAGTGTCCCCGCGGAGCCTCAAGAGACCCAGTACTTC

clone size: many
J gene: TRBJ1-2
CDR3 length: 14
V gene: TRBV28
D gene: -
CDR3 protein: CASSLLAGPGGYTF
CDR3 DNA: TGTGCCAGCAGTTTATTGGCGGGGCCGGGCGGCTACACCTTC

clone size: -
J gene: TRBJ2-6
CDR3 length: 20
V gene: TRBV11-2
D gene: TRBD1
CDR3 protein: CASSLSTGTGSFSGANVLTF
CDR3 DNA: TGTGCCAGCAGCCTTAGTACCGGGACAGGATCTTTCTCTGGGGCCAACGTCCTGACTTTC

clone size: many
J gene: TRBJ2-5
CDR3 length: 15
V gene: TRBV25-1
D gene: -
CDR3 protein: CASSETRESQETQYF
CDR3 DNA: TGTGCCAGCAGTGAAACCCGAGAGTCCCAAGAGACCCAGTACTTC

clone size: many
J gene: TRBJ1-5
CDR3 length: 14
V gene: TRBV18
D gene: TRBD1
CDR3 protein: CASSQGQGNQPQHF
CDR3 DNA: TGTGCCAGCTCCCAGGGACAGGGGAATCAGCCCCAGCATTTT

clone size: -
J gene: TRBJ1-2
CDR3 length: 14
V gene: TRBV12-3/TRBV12-4
D gene: -
CDR3 protein: CASSLRAEMLGYTF
CDR3 DNA: TGTGCCAGCAGTTTAAGGGCCGAGATGCTAGGCTACACCTTC

clone size: few
J gene: TRBJ1-2
CDR3 length: 14
V gene: TRBV5-1
D gene: -
CDR3 protein: CASSLEQGGGGYTF
CDR3 DNA: TGCGCCAGCAGCTTGGAACAGGGCGGTGGTGGCTACACCTTC

clone size: many
J gene: TRBJ1-5
CDR3 length: 15
V gene: TRBV3-1
D gene: -
CDR3 protein: CASSKGTLDDQPQHF
CDR3 DNA: TGTGCCAGCAGTAAAGGGACACTGGACGATCAGCCCCAGCATTTT

clone size: many
J gene: TRBJ1-1
CDR3 length: 15
V gene: TRBV20-1
D gene: -
CDR3 protein: CSASRTVGWGTEAFF
CDR3 DNA: TGCAGTGCTAGTCGGACAGTGGGTTGGGGCACTGAAGCTTTCTTT